The 20 T cell receptor beta chains below were found in one sample sequenced in a study of T cells in Graves' hyperthyroidism and ophthalmopathy (dated by TCRdb to between 2017 and 2020). The library was obtained by multiplex PCR. The instrument given in TCRdb is Illumina HiSeq 2000. The TCR beta CDR3 regions were amplified from the RNA transcripts. A first-round RT-PCR of the TCR CDR3 used the HTBI primer set with the Qiagen OneStep RT-PCR kit. TCRdb handled the public reads itself, with Q25 trimming in fastp and clone calling in MiXCR, and kept productive beta chains. When rows share a CDR3 protein, they turn into one entry using the most common DNA and genes. This sample comprises 400,000 or so distinct CDR3 sequences, over 13% of them detected only once. 25% to 30% of the sample lies in the top ten. The sequencing input was blood. These receptors were collected from a man between 45 and 60 years old with Graves' ophthalmopathy.

There are many counts of this clonotype. The chain has TRBV18 and TRBJ2-1, with 11 nucleotides matching TRBD2. From germline, CDR1 is KGHSH and CDR2 LQKENI. The CDR3 sequence is 15 residues long. V lost 3 bases, J lost 8 bases, and 6 bases stayed unmatched. CDR3 amino acids: CASSPGLAASDEQFF. Written as DNA, the CDR3 is TGTGCCAGCTCACCGGGACTAGCGGCTAGCGATGAGCAGTTCTTC.

This clonotype was recorded many times. This rearrangement joins TRBV12-3 or TRBV12-4 to TRBJ1-1; D gene unclear. The V end was cut by 2 bases, the J end by 4 bases, with 8 bases between. The CDR3 length is 13 residues. This CDR3 is CASSLSLPTEAFF. The CDR3 DNA follows: TGTGCCAGCAGTTTAAGTCTCCCCACTGAAGCTTTCTTT.

This clonotype was recorded at least ten times. This chain joins TRBV20-1 and TRBJ2-5; TRBD2 agrees at 9 bases. This CDR3 spans 16 amino acids. Germline V CDR1 and CDR2: DFQATT, SNEGSKA (reference sequence). The junction had 12 bases not matched to a gene; V was cut back by 6 bases and J by 1 base. In nucleotides, the CDR3 is TGCAGTGCCCTAGGGGGCGGGAGGGCCCTCCAAGAGACCCAGTACTTC. This sequence encodes CSALGGGRALQETQYF.

The chain couples TRBV2 to TRBJ2-2, with D perhaps assigned TRBD1 or TRBD2 (6 bases each). Trimming took off 0 bases at V and 4 bases at J, with 12 bases between the two ends. Germline V lookup: CDR1 SNHLY, CDR2 FYNNEI. The CDR3 consists of 16 residues. The DNA of the CDR3 is TGTGCCAGCAGTGAAGCGCCGGGGGCGCGCACCGGGGAGCTGTTTTTT. Its protein product is CASSEAPGARTGELFF. Filled out from reference TRBV2 and TRBJ2-2, the complete variable domain reads EPEVTQTPSHQVTQMGQEVILRCVPISNHLYFYWYRQILGQKVEFLVSFYNNEISEKSEIFDDQFSVERPDGSNFTLKIRSTKLEDSAMYFCASSEAPGARTGELFFGEGSRLTVL.

The V gene is TRBV19, the J gene TRBJ1-2; 7 nucleotides agree with TRBD1. With V trimmed by 4 bases and J by 4 bases, 15 bases remained unmatched. Germline V lookup: CDR1 LNHDA, CDR2 SQIVND (reference sequence). The CDR3 covers 17 residues. CDR3 loop: CASSKPGQSRKSYGYTF. In nucleotides, the CDR3 is TGTGCCAGTAGTAAACCGGGACAGAGTCGTAAGAGCTATGGCTACACCTTC. The variable domain in full, with the rest retrieved from reference TRBV19 and TRBJ1-2, is DGGITQSPKYLFRKEGQNVTLSCEQNLNHDAMYWYRQDPGQGLRLIYYSQIVNDFQKGDIAEGYSVSREKKESFPLTVTSAQKNPTAFYLCASSKPGQSRKSYGYTFGSGTRLTVV.

This clonotype has at least ten counts. The chain combines TRBV7-9 with TRBJ2-7, with a possible D match to TRBD2 (6 bases). V was clipped by 3 bases and J by 0 bases, with 21 bases between them. CDR3 length: 18 amino acids. Germline V gene lookup returns CDR1 SEHNR and CDR2 FQNEAQ (reference sequence). CDR3: CASSFGGRGARSSYEQYF. Written as DNA, the CDR3 is TGTGCCAGCAGCTTCGGGGGACGTGGAGCTAGGAGCTCCTACGAGCAGTACTTC.

This clonotype was detected ten times or more. The chain couples TRBV28 to TRBJ1-1, with D hard to call. The germline V and J ends were trimmed by 3 bases and 9 bases, with 11 bases remaining between them. The CDR3 is 12 amino acids. Germline CDR1 reads MDHEN; CDR2 reads SYDVKM. This CDR3 reads CASSLEDAKAFF. The CDR3 DNA follows: TGTGCCAGCAGTTTGGAGGACGCTAAAGCTTTCTTT.

The rearrangement joins TRBV20-1 to TRBJ2-5; 7 nucleotides align to TRBD2. This CDR3 has 16 amino acids. J lost 0 bases, V lost 1 base, and 8 bases had no gene match. Germline-derived CDR1 and CDR2 are DFQATT and SNEGSKA (reference sequence). The CDR3 loop is CSARGASGEYQETQYF. The CDR3 bases are TGCAGTGCTAGAGGAGCTAGCGGAGAGTACCAAGAGACCCAGTACTTC.

CDR3: CASSFEDRADTQYF. The CDR3 region has the DNA TGTGCCAGCAGCTTTGAAGACAGGGCGGATACGCAGTATTTT. The V gene is TRBV11-2, the J gene TRBJ2-3; 7 nucleotides agree with TRBD1. Germline CDR1 is SGHAT and CDR2 is FQNNGV. Trimming cost V 3 bases and J 6 bases; bases outside gene matches: 6. The CDR3 is made up of 14 amino acids.

This clonotype was seen at least ten times. The V and J genes are TRBV3-1 and TRBJ2-7; D uncertain. This CDR3 has 14 amino acids. Germline V gene lookup returns CDR1 LGHDT and CDR2 YNNKEL (reference sequence). V lost 0 bases, J lost 2 bases, and 8 bases lay in between. Here the CDR3 reads CASSQDQSTYEQYF. CDR3 in DNA: TGTGCCAGCAGCCAAGATCAGAGTACCTACGAGCAGTACTTC.

The chain couples TRBV3-1 to TRBJ2-2; a possible D gene is TRBD2 (6 bases). V gave up 1 base and J gave up 6 bases, with 9 bases separating them. Germline loops: CDR1 LGHDT, CDR2 YNNKEL (reference sequence). There are 14 residues in the CDR3. DNA of the CDR3: TGTGCCAGCAGCCAAGGGCTAGCGTCCGGGGAGCTGTTTTTT. Its translation: CASSQGLASGELFF.

This clonotype has a count of ten or more. This chain links TRBV7-3 with TRBJ2-1, with TRBD2 matching over 9 bases. Germline values: CDR1 SGHTA, CDR2 FQGTGA. This CDR3 is built from 13 residues. V shed 5 bases and J 5 bases; nucleotides not matched to a gene: 1. The CDR3 reads CASSAGGHNEQFF. CDR3 in DNA: TGTGCCAGCAGCGCGGGGGGGCACAATGAGCAGTTCTTC.

The V and J genes are TRBV6-2 or TRBV6-3 and TRBJ1-4; 8 bases match TRBD1. The V and J ends lost 2 bases and 6 bases, in that order; junction bases with no gene match: 2. Germline loops: CDR1 MNHEY, CDR2 SVGEGT. There are 14 residues in the CDR3. The CDR3: CASSYVRGHEKLFF. CDR3 bases: TGTGCCAGCAGTTACGTCAGGGGGCATGAAAAACTGTTTTTT.

In this sample, this clonotype turned up many times. The rearrangement links TRBV9 to TRBJ1-2; D remains unclear. The CDR3 has 15 residues. V lost 0 bases to trimming and J lost 1 base, with 10 bases between them. The germline CDR1 and CDR2 sequences are SGDLS and YYNGEE. The CDR3 reads CASSVDPDYNYGYTF. The CDR3, as DNA: TGTGCCAGCAGCGTAGACCCCGACTATAACTATGGCTACACCTTC.

Points on this clonotype: This could be a read error, since a much larger clone is one nucleotide away. The chain recombines TRBV9 with TRBJ2-5; 14 bases are a match to TRBD2. The germline V gene has CDR1 SGDLS and CDR2 YYNGEE. This CDR3 is built from 16 residues. Losses at the gene ends were 4 bases for V and 1 base for J; bases not matched to a gene: 3. The CDR3 sequence is CASSPGLAGGQETQYF. In nucleotides, the CDR3 is TGTGCCAGCAGCCCAGGACTAGCGGGAGGCCAAGAGACCCAGTACTTC.

Worth noting for this clonotype: An end of the junction differs from the germline gene, which may be a read error. The chain joins TRBV6-1 to TRBJ2-7; 14 bases are shared with TRBD2. This CDR3 has 16 amino acids. The germline gives CDR1 MNHNS, CDR2 SASEGT. CDR3 in amino acids: CVSSSVGTSGSYEQYF. CDR3 in DNA: TGTGTCAGCAGTTCAGTCGGGACTAGCGGGAGTTACGAGCAGTACTTC.

There are many counts of this clonotype. The chain recombines TRBV29-1 with TRBJ1-1, with a possible D match to TRBD1 (6 bases). Trimming removed 6 bases from V and 3 bases from J, with 11 bases in between. The V gene's germline CDR1 is SQVTM and CDR2 ANQGSEA. The CDR3 spans 12 residues. CDR3 nucleotides: TGCAGCGTACAGGGTTTTGACACTGAAGCTTTCTTT. Translating it yields CSVQGFDTEAFF.

This clonotype has a handful of counts. The rearrangement links TRBV20-1 to TRBJ2-1; 12 positions match TRBD1. The germline V gene has CDR1 DFQATT and CDR2 SNEGSKA (reference sequence). V was clipped by 1 base and J by 7 bases; unmatched bases: 8. The CDR3 runs to 16 residues. The CDR3 spells CSARAPGQGAGNEQFF. For the CDR3, the DNA is TGCAGTGCTAGAGCCCCGGGACAGGGGGCGGGGAATGAGCAGTTCTTC.

This clonotype was counted between two and nine times. The chain couples TRBV11-2 to TRBJ2-2; 8 nucleotides align to TRBD1. CDR3 length: 14 amino acids. V trimming: 8 bases; J trimming: 1 base; junction bases outside the gene matches: 3. CDR1 and CDR2 from the germline V gene are SGHAT and FQNNGV. The DNA of the CDR3 is TGTGCCAGCGGAGACAGGGGGAACACCGGGGAGCTGTTTTTT. This codes for CASGDRGNTGELFF. Variable domain in full (rest from reference TRBV11-2 and TRBJ2-2): EAGVAQSPRYKIIEKRQSVAFWCNPISGHATLYWYQQILGQGPKLLIQFQNNGVVDDSQLPKDRFSAERLKGVDSTLKIQPAKLEDSAVYLCASGDRGNTGELFFGEGSRLTVL.

The sample holds many counts of this clonotype. The rearrangement links TRBV5-1 to TRBJ2-7, with TRBD1 as a possible D gene (6 bases). V was trimmed by 0 bases and J by 0 bases, leaving 10 bases between them. This CDR3 spans 15 amino acids. CDR1 SGHRS and CDR2 YFSETQ come from the germline V gene. The CDR3: CASSLATGTSYEQYF. The CDR3 bases are TGCGCCAGCAGCTTGGCCACAGGGACCTCCTACGAGCAGTACTTC.